This T cell receptor beta chain was profiled in a study of blood T cell repertoires in COVID-19. Across the study: The analysed material was cDNA or gDNA that came from T cells, B-cell-depleted T cells, or PBMCs.

In the authors' methods: Amplifying reference gene primers gave estimates of nucleated cell counts. The protocol was immunoSEQ multiplex PCR, while the TCRdb copy is restricted to in-frame clones and leaves out a portion. V and J calls and clone size come straight from that table; D and trimming were deduced from the DNA. This table has fewer than 80,000 clones, 75% to 90% appearing once. V lost 4 bases to trimming and J lost 7 bases, with 10 bases between them. Germline-derived CDR1 and CDR2 are MNHEY and SMNVEV (reference sequence). This CDR3 comprises 12 residues. The sequence was obtained from a human donor in a cohort sampled during active COVID-19. Sequencing was done on a sample of peripheral blood. V gene TRBV27 combines with J gene TRBJ1-2; D perhaps matches TRBD1 (5 bases). CDR3 nucleotide sequence: TGTGCCAGCAGTTCGGGGGGGGGTGGCTACACCTTC. Amino acid sequence: CASSSGGGGYTF.